This T cell receptor beta chain appears in the sequencing data of a study of spatial heterogeneity in lung cancer. TCRdb ran MiXCR on the 5' RACE reads and lists one entry per CDR3 protein. The sample has approximately 44,000 distinct CDR3 sequences; approximately 15% are singletons. This clonotype was detected ten times or more. The germline V gene has CDR1 MDHEN and CDR2 SYDVKM. J lost 2 bases, V lost 6 bases, and 1 base had no gene match. The CDR3 extends over 13 amino acids. Time point given: sample taken at primary tumor resection. Frozen PBMC, nontumor lung or tumor provided whole RNA, which was sequenced unsorted.

This TCR was sampled from a male donor with early-stage non-small cell lung cancer. V usage is TRBV28 and J usage is TRBJ1-2; the match to TRBD1 covers 9 bases. The sample was PBMCs, taken at surgery. The CDR3, as DNA: TGTGCCAGCAGGGGACAGGGCAACTATGGCTACACCTTC. Translated, it gives CASRGQGNYGYTF.